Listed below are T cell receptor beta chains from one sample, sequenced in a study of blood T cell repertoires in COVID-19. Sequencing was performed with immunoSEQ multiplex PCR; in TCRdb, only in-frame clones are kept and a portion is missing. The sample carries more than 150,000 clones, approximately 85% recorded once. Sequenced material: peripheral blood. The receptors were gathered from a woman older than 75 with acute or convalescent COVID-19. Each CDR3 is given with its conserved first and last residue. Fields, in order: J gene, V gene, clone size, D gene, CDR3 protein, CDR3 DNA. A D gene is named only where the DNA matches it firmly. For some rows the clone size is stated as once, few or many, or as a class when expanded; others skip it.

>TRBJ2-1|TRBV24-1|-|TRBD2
CATSQAGPNNEQFF
TGTGCCACCAGTCAAGCGGGGCCTAACAATGAGCAGTTCTTC
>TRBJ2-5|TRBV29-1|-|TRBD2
CSVEGGGVKETQYF
TGCAGCGTTGAGGGCGGGGGAGTCAAAGAGACCCAGTACTTC
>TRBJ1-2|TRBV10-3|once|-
CAISESGQPSNYGYTF
TGTGCCATCAGTGAGTCCGGACAGCCGTCTAACTATGGCTACACCTTC
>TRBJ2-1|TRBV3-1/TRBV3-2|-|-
CASSQFPGNEQFF
TGTGCCAGCAGCCAATTCCCGGGGAACGAGCAGTTCTTC
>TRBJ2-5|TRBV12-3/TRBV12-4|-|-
CASSLAGGETQYF
TGTGCCAGCAGTTTAGCGGGCGGGGAGACCCAGTACTTC
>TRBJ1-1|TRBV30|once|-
CAWSSVRGRTEAFF
TGTGCCTGGAGTTCTGTTAGGGGAAGGACTGAAGCTTTCTTT
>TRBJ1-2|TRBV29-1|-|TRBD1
CSVATGTGNYGYTF
TGCAGCGTTGCGACCGGGACAGGGAACTATGGCTACACCTTC
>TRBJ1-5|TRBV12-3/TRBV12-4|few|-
CASSSGGNQPQHF
TGTGCCAGCAGTTCAGGGGGCAATCAGCCCCAGCATTTT
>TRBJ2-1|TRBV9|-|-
CASSLRVTDEQFF
TGTGCCAGCAGCCTGCGGGTCACGGATGAGCAGTTCTTC
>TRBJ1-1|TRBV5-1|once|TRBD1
CASRTTGAEGTEAFF
TGCGCCAGCAGGACTACAGGGGCTGAGGGGACTGAAGCTTTCTTT
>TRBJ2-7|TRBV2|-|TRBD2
CASSVGSGGTYEQYF
TGTGCCAGCAGTGTAGGTAGCGGGGGGACCTACGAGCAGTACTTC
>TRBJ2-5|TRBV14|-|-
CASSQGPGFQETQYF
TGTGCCAGCAGCCAAGGACCGGGGTTCCAAGAGACCCAGTACTTC
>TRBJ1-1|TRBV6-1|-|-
CASSEGGGPEAFF
TGTGCCAGCAGTGAAGGGGGGGGCCCTGAAGCTTTCTTT
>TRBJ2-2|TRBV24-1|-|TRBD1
CATSDLSRGHTGELFF
TGTGCCACCAGTGATTTAAGCAGGGGGCATACCGGGGAGCTGTTTTTT
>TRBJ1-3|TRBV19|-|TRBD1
CASGRTGAGNTIYF
TGTGCCAGTGGCCGCACAGGGGCTGGAAACACCATATATTTT
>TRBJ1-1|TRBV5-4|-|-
CASSLVWTAELNTEAFF
TGTGCCAGCAGCTTGGTCTGGACAGCTGAGTTGAACACTGAAGCTTTCTTT
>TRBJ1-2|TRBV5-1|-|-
CASSLAQGRINYGYTF
TGCGCCAGCAGCTTGGCTCAAGGCAGGATCAACTATGGCTACACCTTC
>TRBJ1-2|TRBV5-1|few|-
CASSLSGDYGYTF
TGCGCCAGCAGCTTGTCAGGGGACTATGGCTACACCTTC
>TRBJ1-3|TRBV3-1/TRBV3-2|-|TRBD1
CASSQRGTGQGNTIYF
TGTGCCAGCAGCCAGCGCGGGACAGGGCAAGGAAACACCATATATTTT
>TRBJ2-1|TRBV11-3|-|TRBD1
CASSPQQGTEQFF
TGTGCCAGCAGCCCTCAACAGGGGACTGAGCAGTTCTTC
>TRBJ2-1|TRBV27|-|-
CASSFGGEQFF
TGTGCCAGCAGTTTTGGAGGTGAGCAGTTCTTC
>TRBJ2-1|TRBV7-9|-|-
CASSRGPLGSNEQFF
TGTGCCAGCAGCCGCGGGCCCCTGGGGAGCAATGAGCAGTTCTTC
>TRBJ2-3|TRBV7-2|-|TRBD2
CASSLGLARTDTQYF
TGTGCCAGCAGCTTAGGACTAGCGAGGACAGATACGCAGTATTTT
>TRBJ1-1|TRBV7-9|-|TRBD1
CASSSGTGTFF
TGTGCCAGCAGCTCCGGGACAGGGACTTTCTTT
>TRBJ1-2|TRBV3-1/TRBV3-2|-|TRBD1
CASSPRQGASGYTF
TGTGCCAGCAGCCCCCGACAGGGGGCCAGTGGCTACACCTTC
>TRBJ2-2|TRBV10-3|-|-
CAGGQNTGELFF
TGTGCCGGGGGACAAAACACCGGGGAGCTGTTTTTT
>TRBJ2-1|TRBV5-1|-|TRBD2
CASSPGLGDGSEQFF
TGCGCCAGCAGCCCAGGACTAGGGGATGGGAGTGAGCAGTTCTTC
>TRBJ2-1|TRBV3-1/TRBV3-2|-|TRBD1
CASSLLGQGRVNEQFF
TGTGCCAGCAGCCTCCTGGGACAGGGGAGAGTGAATGAGCAGTTCTTC